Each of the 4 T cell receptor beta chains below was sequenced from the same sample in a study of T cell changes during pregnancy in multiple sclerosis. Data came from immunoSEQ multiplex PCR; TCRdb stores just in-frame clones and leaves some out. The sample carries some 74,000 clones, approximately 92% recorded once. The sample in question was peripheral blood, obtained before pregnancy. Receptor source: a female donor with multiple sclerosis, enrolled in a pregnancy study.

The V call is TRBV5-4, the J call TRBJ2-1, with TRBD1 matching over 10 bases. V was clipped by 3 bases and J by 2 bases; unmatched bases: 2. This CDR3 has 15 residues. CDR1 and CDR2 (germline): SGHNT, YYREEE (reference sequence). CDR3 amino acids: CASSSGTGAYNEQFF. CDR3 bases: TGTGCCAGCAGCTCCGGGACAGGGGCCTACAATGAGCAGTTCTTC.

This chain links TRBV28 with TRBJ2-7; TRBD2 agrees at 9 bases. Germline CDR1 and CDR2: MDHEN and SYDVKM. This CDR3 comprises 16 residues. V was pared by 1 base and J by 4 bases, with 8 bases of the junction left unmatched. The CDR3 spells CASSLSLSGSHYEQYF. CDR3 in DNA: TGTGCCAGCAGTTTATCCCTTAGCGGGAGTCATTACGAGCAGTACTTC.

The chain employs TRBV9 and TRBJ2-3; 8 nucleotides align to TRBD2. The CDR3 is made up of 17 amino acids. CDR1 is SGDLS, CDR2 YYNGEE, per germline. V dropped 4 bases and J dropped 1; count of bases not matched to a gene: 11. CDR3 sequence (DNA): TGTGCCAGCAGCCCCTCCCCTTCGACTAGCGGCACAGATACGCAGTATTTT. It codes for CASSPSPSTSGTDTQYF.

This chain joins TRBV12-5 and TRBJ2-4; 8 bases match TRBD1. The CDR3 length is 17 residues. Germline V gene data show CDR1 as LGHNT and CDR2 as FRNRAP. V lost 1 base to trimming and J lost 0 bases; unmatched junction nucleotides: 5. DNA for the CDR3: TGTGCTAGTGGTTTGGCGGACAGGGCACGAGCCAAAAACATTCAGTACTTC. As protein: CASGLADRARAKNIQYF. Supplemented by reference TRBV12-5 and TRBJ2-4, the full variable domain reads DARVTQTPRHKVTEMGQEVTMRCQPILGHNTVFWYRQTMMQGLELLAYFRNRAPLDDSGMPKDRFSAEMPDATLATLKIQPSEPRDSAVYFCASGLADRARAKNIQYFGAGTRLSVL.